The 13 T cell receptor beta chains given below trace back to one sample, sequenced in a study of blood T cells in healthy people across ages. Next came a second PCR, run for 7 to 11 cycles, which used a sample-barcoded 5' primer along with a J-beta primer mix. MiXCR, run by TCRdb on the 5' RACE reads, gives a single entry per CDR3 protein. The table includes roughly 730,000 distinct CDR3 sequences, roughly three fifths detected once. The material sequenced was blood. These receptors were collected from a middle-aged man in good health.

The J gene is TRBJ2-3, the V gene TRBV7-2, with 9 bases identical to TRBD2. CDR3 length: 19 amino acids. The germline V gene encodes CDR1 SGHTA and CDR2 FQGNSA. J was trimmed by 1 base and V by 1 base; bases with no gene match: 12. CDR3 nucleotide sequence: TGTGCCAGCAGCTTAGGGGGTGGCGCGGGGGGGCTTGGCACAGATACGCAGTATTTT. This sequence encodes CASSLGGGAGGLGTDTQYF.

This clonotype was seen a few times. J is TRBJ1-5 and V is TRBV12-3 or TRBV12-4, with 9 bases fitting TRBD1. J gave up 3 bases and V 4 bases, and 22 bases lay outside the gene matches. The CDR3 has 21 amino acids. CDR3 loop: CASSSPLRGGGQGILNQPQHF. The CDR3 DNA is TGTGCCAGCAGTTCTCCGCTTAGGGGTGGGGGACAGGGCATACTCAATCAGCCCCAGCATTTT.

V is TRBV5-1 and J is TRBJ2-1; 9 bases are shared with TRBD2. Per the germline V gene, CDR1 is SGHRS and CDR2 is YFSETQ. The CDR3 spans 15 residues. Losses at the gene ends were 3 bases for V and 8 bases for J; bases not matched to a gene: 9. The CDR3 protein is CASSSRRLAEDEQFF. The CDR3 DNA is TGCGCCAGCAGCTCACGAAGACTAGCGGAGGATGAGCAGTTCTTC. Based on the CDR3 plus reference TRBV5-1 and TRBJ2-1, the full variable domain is KAGVTQTPRYLIKTRGQQVTLSCSPISGHRSVSWYQQTPGQGLQFLFEYFSETQRNKGNFPGRFSGRQFSNSRSEMNVSTLELGDSALYLCASSSRRLAEDEQFFGPGTRLTVL.

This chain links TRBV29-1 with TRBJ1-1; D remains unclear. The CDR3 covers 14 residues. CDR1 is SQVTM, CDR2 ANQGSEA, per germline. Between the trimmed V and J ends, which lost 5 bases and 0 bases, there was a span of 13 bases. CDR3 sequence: CSVKVERMNTEAFF. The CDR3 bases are TGCAGCGTTAAGGTCGAGAGAATGAACACTGAAGCTTTCTTT.

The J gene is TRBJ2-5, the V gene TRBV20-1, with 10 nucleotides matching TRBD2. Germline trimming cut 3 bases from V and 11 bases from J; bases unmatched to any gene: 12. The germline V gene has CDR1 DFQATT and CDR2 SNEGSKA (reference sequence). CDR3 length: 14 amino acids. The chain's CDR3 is CSASILAGEGEQYF. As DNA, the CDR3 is TGCAGTGCTAGTATCCTAGCGGGAGAGGGGGAGCAGTACTTC.

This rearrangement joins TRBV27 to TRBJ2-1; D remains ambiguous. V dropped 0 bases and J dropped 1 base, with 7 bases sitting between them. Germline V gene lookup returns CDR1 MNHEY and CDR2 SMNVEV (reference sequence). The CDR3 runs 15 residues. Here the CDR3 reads CASSLSSSSYNEQFF. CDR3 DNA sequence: TGTGCCAGCAGTTTATCGTCTAGTTCCTACAATGAGCAGTTCTTC.

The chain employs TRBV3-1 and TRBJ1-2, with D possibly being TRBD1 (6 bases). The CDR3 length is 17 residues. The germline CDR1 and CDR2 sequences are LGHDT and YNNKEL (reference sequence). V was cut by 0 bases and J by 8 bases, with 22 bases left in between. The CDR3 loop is CASSQDLSQGQFSGYTF. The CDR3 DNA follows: TGTGCCAGCAGCCAAGATCTGTCCCAGGGGCAGTTTAGCGGCTACACCTTC.

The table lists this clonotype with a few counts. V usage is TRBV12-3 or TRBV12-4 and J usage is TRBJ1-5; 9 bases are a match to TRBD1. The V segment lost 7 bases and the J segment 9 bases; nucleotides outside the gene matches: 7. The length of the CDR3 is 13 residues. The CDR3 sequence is CASTSGQGRPQHF. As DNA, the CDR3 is TGTGCCAGCACCTCGGGACAGGGTCGGCCCCAGCATTTT.

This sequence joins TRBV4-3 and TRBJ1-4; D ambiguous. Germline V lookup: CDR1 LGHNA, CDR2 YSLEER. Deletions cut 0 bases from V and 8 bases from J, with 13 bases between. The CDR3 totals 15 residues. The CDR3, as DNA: TGCGCCAGCAGCCAAGATGTGGGATCTTTCGAAAAACTGTTTTTT. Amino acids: CASSQDVGSFEKLFF.

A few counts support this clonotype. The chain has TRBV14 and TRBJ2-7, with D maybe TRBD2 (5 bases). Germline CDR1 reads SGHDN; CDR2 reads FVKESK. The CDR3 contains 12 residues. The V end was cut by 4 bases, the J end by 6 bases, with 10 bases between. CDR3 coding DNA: TGTGCCAGCAGCCTGAGGGCGACCGAGCAGTACTTC. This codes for CASSLRATEQYF.

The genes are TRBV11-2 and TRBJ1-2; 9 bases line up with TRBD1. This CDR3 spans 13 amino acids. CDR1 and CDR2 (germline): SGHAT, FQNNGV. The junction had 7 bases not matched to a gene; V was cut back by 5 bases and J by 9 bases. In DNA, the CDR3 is TGTGCCAGCAGCGCGGACAGGGGCGTAAGCTACACCTTC. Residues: CASSADRGVSYTF.

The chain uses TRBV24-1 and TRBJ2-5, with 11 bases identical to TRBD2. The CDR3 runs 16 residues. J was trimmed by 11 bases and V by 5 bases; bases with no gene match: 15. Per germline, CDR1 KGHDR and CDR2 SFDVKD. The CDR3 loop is CATSGGTSGGHNEQYF. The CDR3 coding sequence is TGTGCCACCAGTGGTGGGACTAGCGGAGGACACAATGAGCAGTACTTC.

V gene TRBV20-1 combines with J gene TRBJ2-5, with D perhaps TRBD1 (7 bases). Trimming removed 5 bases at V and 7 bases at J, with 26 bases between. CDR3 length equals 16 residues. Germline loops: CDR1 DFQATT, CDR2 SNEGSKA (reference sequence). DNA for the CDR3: TGCAGTGCTGCAAGGAGGGGACAGAGGATTGGGGGGACCCAGTACTTC. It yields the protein CSAARRGQRIGGTQYF.